The clone carrying this T cell receptor (beta chain) appeared once. CDR3 length: 17 amino acids. The junction had 11 bases not matched to a gene; V was cut back by 5 bases and J by 0 bases. Germline CDR1 SNHLY, CDR2 FYNNEI. The sample is drawn from a study of blood T cell repertoires in COVID-19. Background on the study: Samples taken during acute and convalescent COVID-19 were collected in the United States, Italy and Spain.

In the original processing: The authors estimated nucleated cell counts from reference gene primer amplification. Libraries were prepared by immunoSEQ multiplex PCR; TCRdb keeps only in-frame clonotypes and omits some of them. D and trimming were read from the DNA, whereas the V and J calls and clone size are those reported in that table. The sample shows approximately 250,000 clones, roughly 86% of them seen only once. This receptor was taken from a middle-aged man with active or convalescent COVID-19. The sequenced sample consisted of peripheral blood. The rearrangement joins TRBV2 to TRBJ1-1; TRBD1 agrees at 8 bases. CDR3 nucleotide sequence: TGTGCCAGCAGTAGTAAGACAGGGGCCATAATGAACACTGAAGCTTTCTTT. This encodes CASSSKTGAIMNTEAFF. Full variable domain (remainder filled in from reference TRBV2 and TRBJ1-1): EPEVTQTPSHQVTQMGQEVILRCVPISNHLYFYWYRQILGQKVEFLVSFYNNEISEKSEIFDDQFSVERPDGSNFTLKIRSTKLEDSAMYFCASSSKTGAIMNTEAFFGQGTRLTVV.